This TCR beta chain was sequenced for a study of neoadjuvant anti-PD-1 for oral cavity cancer. Per germline, CDR1 MNHEY and CDR2 SVGAGI. The CDR3 is made up of 12 amino acids. V was pared by 3 bases and J by 5 bases, with 7 bases between. Data came from immunoSEQ multiplex PCR; TCRdb stores just in-frame clones and leaves some out. This sample has 13,000 to 15,000 clones, with 70% found just once. Specimen: PBMCs, collected before nivolumab (anti-PD-1) treatment. The rearrangement uses TRBV6-5 and TRBJ1-2; D unclear. The sequence derives from a person between 40 and 85 years old with oral cavity squamous cell carcinoma. The CDR3 sequence: CASSYSLYGYTF. CDR3 bases: TGTGCCAGCAGTTATTCCCTTTATGGCTACACCTTC.